The following is a T cell receptor (beta chain) sequence with its context. Seattle researchers signed up patients amid active infection and tracked them longitudinally. Data came from immunoSEQ multiplex PCR; TCRdb stores just in-frame clones and leaves some out. This sample has 60,000 to 80,000 clones, with approximately 80% found just once. The entry originates in a study of blood T cell repertoires in COVID-19. Whole-study context: T cells, B-cell-depleted T cells, or PBMCs provided the cDNA or gDNA that served as material.

The CDR3 spans 16 residues. V lost 5 bases to trimming and J lost 4 bases; unmatched junction nucleotides: 12. Germline values: CDR1 LNHDA, CDR2 SQIVND (reference sequence). This clonotype originated in a man between 50 and 59 years old with COVID-19, enrolled during active disease. The chain employs TRBV19 and TRBJ2-3; the match to TRBD1 covers 7 bases. The sequencing input was peripheral blood. CDR3 sequence (DNA): TGTGCCAGTAGTGCACGACAGGGAGTCGGGTCAGATACGCAGTATTTT. This codes for CASSARQGVGSDTQYF.